These 4 T cell receptor beta chains share one sample of origin, sequenced in a study of vaccination and CD4 T cells after COVID-19 (dated by TCRdb to the early 2020s). The library was generated by PCR. Sequencer: Illumina iSeq 100. DNA from cultured CD4+ T cells was subjected to TCR sequencing with the Oncomine TCR Beta short-read assay at the Johns Hopkins FTIC core. Starting from the raw public reads, TCRdb applied fastp trimming at Q25, assembled clones with MiXCR and retained in-frame beta chains. Records with the same CDR3 protein are collapsed into one entry carrying the most frequent genes and DNA. In this sample the table shows 10,000 to 13,000 distinct CDR3 sequences, roughly a third of which occur a single time. The ten largest clones add up to approximately 8.8% of the sample. These receptors lack a known antigen. This specimen's treatment or condition label, interpreted: roughly nine-day PBMC culture with coronavirus spike peptide pools or control peptides (ViraFEST assay).

Specimen: CD4+ T cells from blood, cultured in vitro. The source is a human donor who had recovered from COVID-19.

This chain links TRBV18 with TRBJ1-2; no reliable D call. Per the germline V gene, CDR1 is KGHSH and CDR2 is LQKENI. The CDR3 covers 13 residues. V gave up 4 bases and J gave up 2 bases, with 8 bases separating them. CDR3 in DNA: TGTGCCAGCTCACAAGACGGCAACTATGGCTACACCTTC. This encodes CASSQDGNYGYTF.

The gene calls are TRBV2 and TRBJ1-1; D might be TRBD1 (5 bases). CDR3 size: 13 residues. Between the trimmed V and J ends, which lost 9 bases and 4 bases, there was a span of 15 bases. Germline V gene data show CDR1 as SNHLY and CDR2 as FYNNEI. The CDR3 region is CARDKLGRTEAFF. The CDR3 coding sequence is TGTGCCAGGGATAAATTGGGGCGCACTGAAGCTTTCTTT.

This sequence joins TRBV7-9 and TRBJ1-2; D not resolved. Germline values: CDR1 SEHNR, CDR2 FQNEAQ (reference sequence). V was cut by 5 bases and J by 0 bases, with 10 bases left in between. The CDR3 is 14 amino acids. CDR3 DNA sequence: TGTGCCAGCAGCACCGATTCCGCTAACTATGGCTACACCTTC. This sequence encodes CASSTDSANYGYTF.

This chain uses TRBV10-3 with TRBJ1-2, with D maybe TRBD1 (5 bases). Trimming left V 2 bases short and J 1 base short, with 11 bases between. The CDR3 length is 15 residues. Germline CDR1 and CDR2: ENHRY and SYGVKD. CDR3 loop: CAISEPGLSNYGYTF. In DNA, the CDR3 is TGTGCCATCAGTGAGCCGGGACTGAGTAACTATGGCTACACCTTC.